This T cell receptor (beta chain) was recorded in a study of T cell responses to AZD1222 COVID-19 vaccine. The study's findings and limits: CD4 TCRs covered the whole spike, strongest at regions 160-218 and 743-854. Clonal diversity was possibly underestimated; the donors were predominantly white British and more often female. Reports say nearly half of spike-specific TCRs go after unmutated variant regions. Among those given AZD1222, only six were seropositive at baseline.

Produced via immunoSEQ multiplex PCR; TCRdb's table is partial and in-frame only. Among 95,000 to 150,000 clones, under 85% were seen once, and the ten largest hold around 6.2%. As to this clone: The target antigen is unknown. Other nucleotide sequences from this sample produce the same CDR3.

Germline trimming cut 5 bases from V and 2 bases from J; bases unmatched to any gene: 3. This CDR3 spans 14 amino acids. The germline gives CDR1 SEHNR, CDR2 FQNEAQ (reference sequence). The sample consisted of peripheral blood, taken on day 0 of AZD1222 vaccination. The rearrangement links TRBV7-9 to TRBJ1-5; TRBD1 matches at 7 bases. The TCR was taken from an adult in good health. The CDR3 DNA is TGTGCCAGCAGCCTCGGACAGGGCAATCAGCCCCAGCATTTT. This codes for CASSLGQGNQPQHF.